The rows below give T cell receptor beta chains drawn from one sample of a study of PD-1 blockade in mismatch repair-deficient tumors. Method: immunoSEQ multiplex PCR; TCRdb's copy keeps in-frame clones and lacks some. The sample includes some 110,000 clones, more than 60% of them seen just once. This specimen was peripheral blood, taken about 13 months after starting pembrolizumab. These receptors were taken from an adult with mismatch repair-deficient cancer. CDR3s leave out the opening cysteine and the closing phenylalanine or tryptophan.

CDR3aa: SVELAAYGYT; j_gene: TRBJ1-2; v_gene: TRBV29-1
CDR3aa: ASSWEETQY; j_gene: TRBJ2-5; v_gene: TRBV7-2
CDR3aa: SVGGGRGANEQF; j_gene: TRBJ2-1; v_gene: TRBV29-1
CDR3aa: AASSESGANVLT; j_gene: TRBJ2-6; v_gene: TRBV18
CDR3aa: SARVGAGYT; j_gene: TRBJ1-2; v_gene: TRBV20-1
CDR3aa: ASSSLAGGTDTQY; j_gene: TRBJ2-3; v_gene: TRBV6-5
CDR3aa: ASSMASSYEQY; j_gene: TRBJ2-7; v_gene: TRBV19
CDR3aa: ASSEPAGFGAEAF; j_gene: TRBJ1-1; v_gene: TRBV25-1
CDR3aa: ASSPDLTSTSNYGYT; j_gene: TRBJ1-2; v_gene: TRBV7-2
CDR3aa: ASSLGTSGTRYIQY; j_gene: TRBJ2-4; v_gene: TRBV11-2
CDR3aa: ATRAGTSGREGSEQF; j_gene: TRBJ2-1; v_gene: TRBV15
CDR3aa: ASSFAGGDTGELF; j_gene: TRBJ2-2; v_gene: TRBV7-2
CDR3aa: AISAGTIEEKLF; j_gene: TRBJ1-4; v_gene: TRBV10-3
CDR3aa: ASNKDRGEQF; j_gene: TRBJ2-1; v_gene: TRBV2
CDR3aa: ASSGGLRTEAF; j_gene: TRBJ1-1; v_gene: TRBV19
CDR3aa: ASSPGGRGYQETQY; j_gene: TRBJ2-5; v_gene: TRBV5-1
CDR3aa: ASSLDGELF; j_gene: TRBJ2-2; v_gene: TRBV11-3
CDR3aa: ASSGTAHEQY; j_gene: TRBJ2-7; v_gene: TRBV9
CDR3aa: ASSKGRGSMNTEAF; j_gene: TRBJ1-1; v_gene: TRBV11-3
CDR3aa: ASSLGGGRAWGETQY; j_gene: TRBJ2-5; v_gene: TRBV5-4
CDR3aa: SAQSGGSKY; j_gene: TRBJ2-5; v_gene: TRBV20-1
CDR3aa: ASSFLGLAETQY; j_gene: TRBJ2-5; v_gene: TRBV27
CDR3aa: ASSLTGTYEQY; j_gene: TRBJ2-7; v_gene: TRBV5-4
CDR3aa: ASSQEERAREQF; j_gene: TRBJ2-1; v_gene: TRBV4-1
CDR3aa: AISDTGGTEAF; j_gene: TRBJ1-1; v_gene: TRBV10-3
CDR3aa: ASSQGLAPETQY; j_gene: TRBJ2-5; v_gene: TRBV4-2
CDR3aa: ASAGQGWITEAF; j_gene: TRBJ1-1; v_gene: TRBV10-3
CDR3aa: ASRETGGIYEQY; j_gene: TRBJ2-7; v_gene: TRBV6-1
CDR3aa: ASSTYNEQF; j_gene: TRBJ2-1; v_gene: TRBV6-6
CDR3aa: ASSLGTSGRTDTQY; j_gene: TRBJ2-3; v_gene: TRBV5-4
CDR3aa: ASSLEDWREWALYNEQF; j_gene: TRBJ2-1; v_gene: TRBV7-9
CDR3aa: ASSPTGTSLHEQF; j_gene: TRBJ2-1; v_gene: TRBV27
CDR3aa: ASSLAGGTGAGPKETQY; j_gene: TRBJ2-5; v_gene: TRBV5-6
CDR3aa: ASSQDNRVVDEQY; j_gene: TRBJ2-7; v_gene: TRBV4-1
CDR3aa: ASNQQTGTSGSSSYNEQF; j_gene: TRBJ2-1; v_gene: TRBV2
CDR3aa: ASSLEGLAGGYEQF; j_gene: TRBJ2-1; v_gene: TRBV5-1
CDR3aa: ASSGDGLGFNEQF; j_gene: TRBJ2-1; v_gene: TRBV9
CDR3aa: ASSLGGGSLNQPQH; j_gene: TRBJ1-5; v_gene: TRBV4-2
CDR3aa: ASKEGFRGYT; j_gene: TRBJ1-2; v_gene: TRBV6-1
CDR3aa: ASSSGRRNEKLF; j_gene: TRBJ1-4; v_gene: TRBV13
CDR3aa: ASSFDQGNYGYT; j_gene: TRBJ1-2; v_gene: TRBV5-1
CDR3aa: ASSEDRVLGLAGDEQY; j_gene: TRBJ2-7; v_gene: TRBV6-1
CDR3aa: ASSQVRDTQY; j_gene: TRBJ2-3; v_gene: TRBV4-2
CDR3aa: AAASQPGQGPPNYGYT; j_gene: TRBJ1-2; v_gene: TRBV10-3
CDR3aa: ASSLFVSSYNEQF; j_gene: TRBJ2-1; v_gene: TRBV14
CDR3aa: ASSLLGGRDQETQY; j_gene: TRBJ2-5; v_gene: TRBV27
CDR3aa: AIGRQGKMVEQY; j_gene: TRBJ2-7; v_gene: TRBV10-3
CDR3aa: ASSQMILGNTDTQY; j_gene: TRBJ2-3; v_gene: TRBV4-2
CDR3aa: ASTSLTDVEAF; j_gene: TRBJ1-1; v_gene: TRBV7-8